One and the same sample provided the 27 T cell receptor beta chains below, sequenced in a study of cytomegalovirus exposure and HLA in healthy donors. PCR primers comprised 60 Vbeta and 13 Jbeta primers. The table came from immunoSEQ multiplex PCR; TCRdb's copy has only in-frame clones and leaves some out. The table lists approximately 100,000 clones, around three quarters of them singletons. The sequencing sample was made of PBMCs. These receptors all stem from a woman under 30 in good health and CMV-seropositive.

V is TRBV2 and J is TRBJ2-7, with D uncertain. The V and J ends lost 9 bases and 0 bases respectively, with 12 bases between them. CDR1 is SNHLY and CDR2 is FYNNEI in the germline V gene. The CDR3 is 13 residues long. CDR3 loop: CASVGGLSYEQYF. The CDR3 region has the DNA TGTGCCAGTGTCGGTGGTCTCTCCTACGAGCAGTACTTC.

Here the CDR3 reads CASKGGVLTEAFF. The CDR3 DNA reads as TGCGCCAGCAAAGGAGGGGTTCTAACTGAAGCTTTCTTT. The chain combines TRBV5-1 with TRBJ1-1, with D maybe TRBD1 (5 bases). V lost 6 bases and J lost 5, with 14 bases in between. Germline loops: CDR1 SGHRS, CDR2 YFSETQ. The CDR3 has 13 amino acids.

The DNA for the CDR3 is TGTGCCAGCAGTATCGACAGGGACACTGAAGCTTTCTTT. As protein: CASSIDRDTEAFF. The chain joins TRBV7-8 to TRBJ1-1; 7 nucleotides align to TRBD1. CDR1 SGHVS and CDR2 FQNEAQ come from the germline V gene. The CDR3 is made up of 13 amino acids. J was trimmed by 3 bases and V by 6 bases; bases with no gene match: 4.

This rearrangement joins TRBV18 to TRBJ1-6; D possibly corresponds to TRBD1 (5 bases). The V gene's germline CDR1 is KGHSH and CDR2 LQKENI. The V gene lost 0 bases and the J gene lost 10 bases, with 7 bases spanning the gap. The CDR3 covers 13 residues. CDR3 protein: CASSPPGGSPLHF. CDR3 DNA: TGTGCCAGCTCACCACCGGGGGGATCACCCCTCCACTTT.

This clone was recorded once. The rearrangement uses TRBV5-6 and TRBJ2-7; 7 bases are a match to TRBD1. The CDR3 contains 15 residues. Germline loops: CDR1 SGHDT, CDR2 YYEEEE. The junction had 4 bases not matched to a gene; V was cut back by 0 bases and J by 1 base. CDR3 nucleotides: TGTGCCAGCAGCTTGGCTGGGACAGCTTCCTACGAGCAGTACTTC. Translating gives CASSLAGTASYEQYF.

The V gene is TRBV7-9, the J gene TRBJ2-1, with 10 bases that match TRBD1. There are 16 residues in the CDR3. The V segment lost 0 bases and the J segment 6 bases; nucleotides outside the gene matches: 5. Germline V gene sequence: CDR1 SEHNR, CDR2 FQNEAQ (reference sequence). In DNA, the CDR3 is TGTGCCAGCAGCTTAGCCCCGGGACAGGGGATCAATGAGCAGTTCTTC. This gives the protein CASSLAPGQGINEQFF. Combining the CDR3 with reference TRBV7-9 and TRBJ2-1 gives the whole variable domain DTGVSQNPRHKITKRGQNVTFRCDPISEHNRLYWYRQTLGQGPEFLTYFQNEAQLEKSRLLSDRFSAERPKGSFSTLEIQRTEQGDSAMYLCASSLAPGQGINEQFFGPGTRLTVL.

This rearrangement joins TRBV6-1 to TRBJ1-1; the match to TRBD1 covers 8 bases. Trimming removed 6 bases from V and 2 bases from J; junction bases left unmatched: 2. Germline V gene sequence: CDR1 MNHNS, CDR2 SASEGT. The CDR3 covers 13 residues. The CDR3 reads CASRDRANTEAFF. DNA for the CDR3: TGTGCCAGCAGGGACAGGGCCAACACTGAAGCTTTCTTT.

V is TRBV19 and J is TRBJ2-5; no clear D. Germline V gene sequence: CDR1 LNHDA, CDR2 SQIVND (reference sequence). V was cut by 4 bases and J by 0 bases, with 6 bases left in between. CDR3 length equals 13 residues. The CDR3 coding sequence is TGTGCCAGTAGTAACATGTACCAAGAGACCCAGTACTTC. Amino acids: CASSNMYQETQYF.

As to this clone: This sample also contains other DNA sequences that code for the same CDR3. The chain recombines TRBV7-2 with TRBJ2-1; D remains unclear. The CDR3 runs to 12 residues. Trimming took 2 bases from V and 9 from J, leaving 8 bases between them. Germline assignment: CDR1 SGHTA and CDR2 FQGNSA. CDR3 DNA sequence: TGTGCCAGCAGCTTAAATTCAGGTGAGCAGTTCTTC. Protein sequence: CASSLNSGEQFF.

The CDR3: CASSPPSTSTEAFF. In nucleotides, the CDR3 is TGTGCCAGCTCACCACCCTCTACTTCCACTGAAGCTTTCTTT. The chain uses TRBV18 and TRBJ1-1; D ambiguous. V lost 0 bases, J lost 4 bases, and 9 bases lay in between. The germline V gene encodes CDR1 KGHSH and CDR2 LQKENI. There are 14 residues in the CDR3.

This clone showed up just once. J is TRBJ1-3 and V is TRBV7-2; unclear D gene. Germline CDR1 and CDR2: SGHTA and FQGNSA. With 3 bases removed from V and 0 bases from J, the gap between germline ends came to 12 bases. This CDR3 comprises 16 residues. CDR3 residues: CASSFASALSGNTIYF. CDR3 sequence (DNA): TGTGCCAGCAGCTTCGCCAGTGCTCTCTCTGGAAACACCATATATTTT. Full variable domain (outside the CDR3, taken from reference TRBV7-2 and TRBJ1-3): GAGVSQSPSNKVTEKGKDVELRCDPISGHTALYWYRQSLGQGLEFLIYFQGNSAPDKSGLPSDRFSAERTGGSVSTLTIQRTQQEDSAVYLCASSFASALSGNTIYFGEGSWLTVV.

CDR3: CASSRGQGNTEAFF. Written as DNA, the CDR3 is TGTGCCAGCAGCCGGGGACAGGGGAACACTGAAGCTTTCTTT. This chain links TRBV4-2 with TRBJ1-1, with TRBD1 identical over 9 bases. CDR1 and CDR2 from the germline V gene are LGHNA and YNFKEQ. This CDR3 is 14 amino acids long. Losses at the gene ends were 4 bases for V and 1 base for J; bases not matched to a gene: 1.

CDR3 bases: TGCGCCAGCAGCCAAGATCCTAGGTTGAGCGAGCAGTACTTC. Translated: CASSQDPRLSEQYF. The chain links TRBV4-1 to TRBJ2-7; D gene ambiguous. The germline gives CDR1 MGHRA, CDR2 YSYEKL. V lost 0 bases and J 6 bases, leaving 12 bases between the germline ends. The CDR3 runs to 14 residues.

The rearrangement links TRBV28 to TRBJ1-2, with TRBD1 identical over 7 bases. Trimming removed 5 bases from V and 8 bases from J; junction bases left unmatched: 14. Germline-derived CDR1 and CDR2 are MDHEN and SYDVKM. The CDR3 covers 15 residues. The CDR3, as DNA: TGTGCCAGCAGTACCTTTCGACAGGGTGTTTACGGCTACACCTTC. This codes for CASSTFRQGVYGYTF.

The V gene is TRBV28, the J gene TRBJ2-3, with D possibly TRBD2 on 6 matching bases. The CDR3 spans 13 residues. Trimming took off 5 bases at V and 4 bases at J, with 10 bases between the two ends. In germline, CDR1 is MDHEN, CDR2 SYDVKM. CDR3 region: CASSRDFSDTQYF. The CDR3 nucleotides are TGTGCCAGCAGTAGGGACTTCTCAGATACGCAGTATTTT.

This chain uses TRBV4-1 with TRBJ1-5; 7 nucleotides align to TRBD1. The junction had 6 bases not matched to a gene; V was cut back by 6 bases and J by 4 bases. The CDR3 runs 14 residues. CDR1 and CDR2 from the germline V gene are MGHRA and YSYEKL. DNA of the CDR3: TGCGCCAGCAGTAGACAGGGTCTAAATCAGCCCCAGCATTTT. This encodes CASSRQGLNQPQHF.

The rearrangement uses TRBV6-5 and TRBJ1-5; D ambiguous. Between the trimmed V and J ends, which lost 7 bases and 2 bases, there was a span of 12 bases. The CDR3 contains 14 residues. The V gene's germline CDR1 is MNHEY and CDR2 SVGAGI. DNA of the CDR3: TGTGCCAGCATCCTATCGGGTCGCAATCAGCCCCAGCATTTT. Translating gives CASILSGRNQPQHF.

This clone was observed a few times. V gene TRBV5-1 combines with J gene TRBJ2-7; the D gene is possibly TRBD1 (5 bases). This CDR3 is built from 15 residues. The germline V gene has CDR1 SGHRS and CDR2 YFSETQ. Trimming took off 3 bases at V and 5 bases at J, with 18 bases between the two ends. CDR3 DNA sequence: TGCGCCAGCAGCTCGGACATCAGGCGGAACGACGAGCAGTACTTC. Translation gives CASSSDIRRNDEQYF.

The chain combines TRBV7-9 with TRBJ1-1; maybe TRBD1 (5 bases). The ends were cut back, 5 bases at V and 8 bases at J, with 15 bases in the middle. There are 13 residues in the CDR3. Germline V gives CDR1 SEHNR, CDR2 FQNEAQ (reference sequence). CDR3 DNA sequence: TGTGCCAGCAGCCCCAGTGACAGTGCGGAAGCTTTCTTT. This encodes CASSPSDSAEAFF.

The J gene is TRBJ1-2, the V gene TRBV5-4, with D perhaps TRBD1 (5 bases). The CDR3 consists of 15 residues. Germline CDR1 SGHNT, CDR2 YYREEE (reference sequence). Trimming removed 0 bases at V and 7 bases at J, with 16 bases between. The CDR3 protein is CASSLEVGGTAGYTF. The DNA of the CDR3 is TGTGCCAGCAGCTTGGAAGTGGGGGGTACGGCTGGCTACACCTTC.

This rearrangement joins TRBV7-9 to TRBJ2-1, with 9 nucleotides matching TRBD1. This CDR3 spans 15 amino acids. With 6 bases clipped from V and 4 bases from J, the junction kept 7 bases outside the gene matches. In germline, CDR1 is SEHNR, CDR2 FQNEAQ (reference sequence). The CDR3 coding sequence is TGTGCCAGCAGATATCGACAGGGGGTTTACAATGAGCAGTTCTTC. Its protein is CASRYRQGVYNEQFF.

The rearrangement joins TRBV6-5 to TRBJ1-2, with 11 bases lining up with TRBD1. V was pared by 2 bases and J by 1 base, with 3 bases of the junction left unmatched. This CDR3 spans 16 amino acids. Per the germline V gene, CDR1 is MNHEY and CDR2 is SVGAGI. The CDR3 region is CASSYGQGADNYGYTF. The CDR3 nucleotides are TGTGCCAGCAGTTACGGACAGGGGGCCGATAACTATGGCTACACCTTC.

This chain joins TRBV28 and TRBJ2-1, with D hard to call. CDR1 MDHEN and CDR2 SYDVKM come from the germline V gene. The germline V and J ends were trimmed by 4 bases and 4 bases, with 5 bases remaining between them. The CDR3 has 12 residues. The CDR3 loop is CASSSVYNEQFF. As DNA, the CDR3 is TGTGCCAGCAGTTCGGTTTACAATGAGCAGTTCTTC.

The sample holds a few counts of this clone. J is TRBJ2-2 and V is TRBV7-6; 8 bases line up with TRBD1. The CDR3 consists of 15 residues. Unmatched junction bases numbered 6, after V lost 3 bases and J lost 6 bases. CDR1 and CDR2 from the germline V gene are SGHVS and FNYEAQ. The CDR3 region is CASSFQQGASGELFF. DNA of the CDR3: TGTGCCAGCAGCTTCCAGCAGGGGGCATCCGGGGAGCTGTTTTTT. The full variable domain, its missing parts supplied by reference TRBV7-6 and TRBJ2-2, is GAGVSQSPRYKVTKRGQDVALRCDPISGHVSLYWYRQALGQGPEFLTYFNYEAQQDKSGLPNDRFSAERPEGSISTLTIQRTEQRDSAMYRCASSFQQGASGELFFGEGSRLTVL.

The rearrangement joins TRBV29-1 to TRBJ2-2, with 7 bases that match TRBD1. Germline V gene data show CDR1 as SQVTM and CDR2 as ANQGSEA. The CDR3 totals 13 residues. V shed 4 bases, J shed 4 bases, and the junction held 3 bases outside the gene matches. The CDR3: CSVARGLTGELFF. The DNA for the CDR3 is TGCAGCGTTGCTAGGGGGCTCACCGGGGAGCTGTTTTTT.

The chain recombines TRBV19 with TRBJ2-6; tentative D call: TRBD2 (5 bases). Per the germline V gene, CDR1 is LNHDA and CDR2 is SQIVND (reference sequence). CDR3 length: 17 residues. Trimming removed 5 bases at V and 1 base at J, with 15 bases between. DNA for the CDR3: TGTGCCAGTAGTCCCTCGGGGTGGGGTTCTGGGGCCAACGTCCTGACTTTC. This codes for CASSPSGWGSGANVLTF.

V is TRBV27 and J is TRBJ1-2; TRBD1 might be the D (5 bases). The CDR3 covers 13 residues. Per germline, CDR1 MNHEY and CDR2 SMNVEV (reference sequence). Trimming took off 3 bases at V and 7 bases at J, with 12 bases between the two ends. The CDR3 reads CASSFSRAAGYTF. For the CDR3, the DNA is TGTGCCAGCAGTTTTTCCAGGGCGGCTGGCTACACCTTC.